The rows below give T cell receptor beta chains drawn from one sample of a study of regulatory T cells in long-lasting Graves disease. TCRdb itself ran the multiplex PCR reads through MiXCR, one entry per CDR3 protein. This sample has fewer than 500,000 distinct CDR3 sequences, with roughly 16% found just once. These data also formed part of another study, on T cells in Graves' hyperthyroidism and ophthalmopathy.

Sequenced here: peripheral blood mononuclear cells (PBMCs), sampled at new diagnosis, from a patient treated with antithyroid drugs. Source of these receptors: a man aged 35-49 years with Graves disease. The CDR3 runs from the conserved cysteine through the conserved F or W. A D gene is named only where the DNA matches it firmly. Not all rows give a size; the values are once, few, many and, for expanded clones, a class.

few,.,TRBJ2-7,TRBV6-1,CASNLNGRQYF,TGTGCCAGCAATTTAAATGGTCGGCAGTACTTC
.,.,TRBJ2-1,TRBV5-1,CASSRGLEQFF,TGCGCCAGCAGCCGGGGGCTGGAGCAGTTCTTC
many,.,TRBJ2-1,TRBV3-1,CASQRTGSYNEQFF,TGTGCCAGCCAAAGAACAGGCTCCTACAATGAGCAGTTCTTC
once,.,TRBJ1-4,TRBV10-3,CAFSQGTDEKLFF,TGTGCCTTCAGCCAGGGGACCGACGAAAAACTGTTTTTT
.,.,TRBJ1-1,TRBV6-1,CASSKTESNTEAFF,TGTGCCAGCTCGAAGACTGAATCGAACACTGAAGCTTTCTTT
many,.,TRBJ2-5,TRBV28,CASTTFGGLDQETQYF,TGTGCCAGCACCACATTTGGGGGACTCGACCAAGAGACCCAGTACTTC
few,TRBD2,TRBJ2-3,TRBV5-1,CASSPPGTSGDTQYF,TGCGCCAGCAGCCCCCCGGGGACTAGCGGAGATACGCAGTATTTT
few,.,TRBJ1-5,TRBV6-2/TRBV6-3,CASSYSRSPNQPQHF,TGTGCCAGCAGTTACTCGCGTTCTCCTAATCAGCCCCAGCATTTT
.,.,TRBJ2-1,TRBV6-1,CASTINNEQFF,TGTGCCAGCACCATTAACAATGAGCAGTTCTTC
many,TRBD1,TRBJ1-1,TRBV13,CASSPRPTGAEDTEAFF,TGTGCCAGCAGCCCGCGCCCGACAGGGGCGGAGGACACTGAAGCTTTCTTT
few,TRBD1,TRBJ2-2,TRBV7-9,CASSPRTGRSGELFF,TGTGCCAGCTCCCCCCGGACAGGGAGGTCCGGGGAGCTGTTTTTT
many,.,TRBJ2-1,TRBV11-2,CASSSGGQYNEQFF,TGTGCCAGCAGCTCCGGAGGACAGTACAATGAGCAGTTCTTC
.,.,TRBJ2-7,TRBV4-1,CASSQDMGRYEQYF,TGCGCCAGCAGCCAAGATATGGGGAGGTACGAGCAGTACTTC
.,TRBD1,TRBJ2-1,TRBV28,CASSSDSWTGVEQFF,TGTGCCAGCAGTTCGGATTCCTGGACAGGGGTAGAGCAGTTCTTC
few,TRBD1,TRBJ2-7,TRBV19,CASSIFLGQGSYEQYF,TGTGCCAGTAGTATTTTTTTGGGACAGGGCTCCTACGAGCAGTACTTC
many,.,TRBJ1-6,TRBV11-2,CASSLVPGVSPLHF,TGTGCCAGCAGCTTAGTCCCGGGGGTTTCACCCCTCCACTTT
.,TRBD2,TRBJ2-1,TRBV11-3,CASSAPGLAGNEQFF,TGTGCCAGCAGCGCCCCGGGACTAGCGGGGAATGAGCAGTTCTTC
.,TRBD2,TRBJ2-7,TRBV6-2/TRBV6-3,CASSGPGTSGTYEQYF,TGTGCCAGCAGTGGTCCCGGGACTAGCGGTACCTACGAGCAGTACTTC
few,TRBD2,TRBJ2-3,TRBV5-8,CASRAGTSVSLDTDTQYF,TGTGCCAGCCGAGCCGGGACTAGCGTCAGCCTCGACACAGATACGCAGTATTTT
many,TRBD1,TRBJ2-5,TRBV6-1,CASTNRRGFQETQYF,TGTGCCAGCACCAACCGCAGGGGGTTCCAAGAGACCCAGTACTTC
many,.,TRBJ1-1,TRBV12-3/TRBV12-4,CASSLARLSNTEAFF,TGTGCCAGCAGTTTAGCACGCTTATCGAACACTGAAGCTTTCTTT
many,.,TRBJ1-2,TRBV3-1,CASSPTGLNYGYTF,TGTGCCAGCAGCCCCACTGGGCTTAACTATGGCTACACCTTC
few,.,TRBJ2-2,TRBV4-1,CASSQGASRAGELFF,TGCGCCAGCAGCCAAGGGGCCTCGCGGGCCGGGGAGCTGTTTTTT
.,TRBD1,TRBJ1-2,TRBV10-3,CAISRDRGKDGYTF,TGTGCCATCAGTCGGGACAGGGGGAAGGATGGCTACACCTTC
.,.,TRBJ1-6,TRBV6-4,CASRARGNSPLHF,TGTGCCAGCAGGGCGAGGGGGAATTCACCCCTCCACTTT
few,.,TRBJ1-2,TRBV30,CAWSKRGNRIYGYTF,TGTGCCTGGAGTAAAAGGGGTAATCGGATCTATGGCTACACCTTC